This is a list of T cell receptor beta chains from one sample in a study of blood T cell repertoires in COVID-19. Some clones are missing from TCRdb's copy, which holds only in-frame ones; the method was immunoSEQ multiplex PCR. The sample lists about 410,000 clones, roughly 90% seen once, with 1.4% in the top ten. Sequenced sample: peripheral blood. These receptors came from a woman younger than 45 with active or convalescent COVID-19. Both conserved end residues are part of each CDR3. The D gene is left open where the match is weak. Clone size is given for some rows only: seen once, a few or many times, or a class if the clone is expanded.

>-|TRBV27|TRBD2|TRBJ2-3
CASCPTSGRARTDTQYF
TGTGCCAGCTGCCCGACTAGCGGGAGGGCACGCACAGATACGCAGTATTTT
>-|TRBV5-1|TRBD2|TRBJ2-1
CASSLSLAGVNEQFF
TGCGCCAGCAGCTTGTCGCTAGCGGGAGTAAATGAGCAGTTCTTC
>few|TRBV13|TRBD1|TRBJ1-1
CASSLGTGGYTEAFF
TGTGCCAGCAGCTTAGGGACAGGGGGATACACTGAAGCTTTCTTT
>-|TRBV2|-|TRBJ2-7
CASSDERLVTEQYF
TGTGCCAGCAGTGATGAGCGACTAGTAACCGAGCAGTACTTC
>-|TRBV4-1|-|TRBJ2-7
CASSQDRGSSYEQYF
TGCGCCAGCAGCCAAGATCGAGGCAGCTCCTACGAGCAGTACTTC
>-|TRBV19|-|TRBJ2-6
CASSRLGSGANVLTF
TGTGCCAGTAGTCGACTAGGCTCTGGGGCCAACGTCCTGACTTTC
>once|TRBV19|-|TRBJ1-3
CASLRTTTESSGNTIYF
TGTGCCAGTTTGCGTACCACAACAGAAAGCTCTGGAAACACCATATATTTT
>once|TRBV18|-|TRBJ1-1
CASSPGQNTEAFF
TGTGCCAGCTCACCCGGACAGAACACTGAAGCTTTCTTT
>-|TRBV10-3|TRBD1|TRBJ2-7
CATQPGQGAYEQYF
TGTGCCACCCAACCGGGACAGGGAGCCTACGAGCAGTACTTC
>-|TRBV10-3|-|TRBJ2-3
CALGTGISTDTQYF
TGTGCCCTCGGGACTGGGATAAGCACAGATACGCAGTATTTT
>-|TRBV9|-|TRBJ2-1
CASSVWGGTYNEQFF
TGTGCCAGCAGCGTCTGGGGGGGCACCTACAATGAGCAGTTCTTC
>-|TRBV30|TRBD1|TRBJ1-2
CACAGQGVVYTF
TGTGCCTGCGCGGGACAGGGAGTTGTCTACACCTTC
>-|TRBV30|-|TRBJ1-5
CAWKTGGSQPQHF
TGTGCCTGGAAGACGGGGGGCTCACAGCCCCAGCATTTT
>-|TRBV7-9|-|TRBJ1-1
CASSTRTFRGNTEAFF
TGTGCCAGCAGCACCAGGACCTTCCGGGGGAACACTGAAGCTTTCTTT
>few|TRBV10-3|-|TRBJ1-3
CASAGTSGNTIYF
TGTGCCTCCGCCGGGACTTCTGGAAACACCATATATTTT
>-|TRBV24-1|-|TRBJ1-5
CATSARTGNQPQHF
TGTGCCACCAGTGCCAGGACAGGCAATCAGCCCCAGCATTTT
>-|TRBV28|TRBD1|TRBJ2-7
CASSGQGQSYEQYF
TGTGCCAGCAGTGGACAGGGGCAATCATACGAGCAGTACTTC
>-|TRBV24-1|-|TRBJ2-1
CATSDHRVSYNEQFF
TGTGCCACCAGTGATCACAGGGTAAGCTACAATGAGCAGTTCTTC
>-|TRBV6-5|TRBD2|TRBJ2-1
CASSYSSGPYNEQFF
TGTGCCAGCAGTTACTCTAGCGGGCCTTACAATGAGCAGTTCTTC
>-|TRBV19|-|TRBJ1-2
CASSIMQRLNYGYTF
TGTGCCAGTAGTATAATGCAGAGACTAAACTATGGCTACACCTTC
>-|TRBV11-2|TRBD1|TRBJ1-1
CASSRTGTGMGRTEAFF
TGTGCCAGCAGCCGGACCGGGACAGGGATGGGGCGCACTGAAGCTTTCTTT
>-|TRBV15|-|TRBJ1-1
CATSSSKTGYSTEAFF
TGTGCCACCAGCAGCAGTAAAACAGGGTACAGCACTGAAGCTTTCTTT
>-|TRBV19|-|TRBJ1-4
CASSGGREKLFF
TGTGCCAGTAGTGGAGGGAGAGAAAAACTGTTTTTT
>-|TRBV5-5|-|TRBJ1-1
CASSAQMMNTEAFF
TGTGCCAGCAGCGCCCAGATGATGAACACTGAAGCTTTCTTT
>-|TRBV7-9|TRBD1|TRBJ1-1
CASSLQGWRGRGNTEAFF
TGTGCCAGCAGCTTACAAGGATGGAGGGGGCGAGGGAACACTGAAGCTTTCTTT
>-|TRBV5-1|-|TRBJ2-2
CASSLARATGELFF
TGCGCCAGCAGCTTGGCCAGGGCCACCGGGGAGCTGTTTTTT
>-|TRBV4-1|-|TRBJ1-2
CASSQALPGVGNGYTF
TGCGCCAGCAGCCAAGCCCTCCCGGGGGTAGGGAATGGCTACACCTTC
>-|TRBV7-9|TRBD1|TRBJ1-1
CASSLPQTGGTEAFF
TGTGCCAGCAGCTTACCCCAAACAGGGGGCACTGAAGCTTTCTTT
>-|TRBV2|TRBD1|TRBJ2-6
CASSVGQGNSGANVLTF
TGTGCCAGCAGTGTAGGACAGGGCAACTCTGGGGCCAACGTCCTGACTTTC
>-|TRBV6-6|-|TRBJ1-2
CASSYPQGANYGYTF
TGTGCCAGCAGTTACCCTCAGGGCGCTAACTATGGCTACACCTTC
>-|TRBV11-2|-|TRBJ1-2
CASSFNGDYGYTF
TGTGCCAGCAGCTTTAACGGGGACTATGGCTACACCTTC
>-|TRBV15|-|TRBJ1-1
CATSRDRGGVTEAFF
TGTGCCACCAGCAGAGATCGGGGAGGGGTCACTGAAGCTTTCTTT
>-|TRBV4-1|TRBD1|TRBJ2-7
CASSQSPGTGNEQYF
TGCGCCAGCAGCCAGTCCCCCGGGACAGGGAACGAGCAGTACTTC
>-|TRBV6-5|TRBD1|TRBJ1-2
CASSTTGIGYTF
TGTGCCAGCAGTACGACAGGGATTGGCTACACCTTC
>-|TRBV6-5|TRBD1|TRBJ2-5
CATRQGWETQYF
TGTGCCACCCGACAGGGTTGGGAGACCCAGTACTTC
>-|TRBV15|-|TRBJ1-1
CATSRDTVRGTEAFF
TGTGCCACCAGCAGAGATACTGTCAGAGGGACTGAAGCTTTCTTT
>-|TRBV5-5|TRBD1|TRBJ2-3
CASSLAAGTGVTDTQYF
TGTGCCAGCAGCTTGGCCGCGGGGACAGGGGTGACAGATACGCAGTATTTT
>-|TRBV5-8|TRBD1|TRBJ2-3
CASSPGTGSTDTQYF
TGTGCCAGCAGCCCGGGGACAGGGAGCACAGATACGCAGTATTTT
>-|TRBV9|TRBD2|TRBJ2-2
CASTPGLAGGKNTGELFF
TGTGCCAGCACACCGGGACTAGCGGGAGGCAAGAACACCGGGGAGCTGTTTTTT
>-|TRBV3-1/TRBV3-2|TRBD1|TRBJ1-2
CASSQNRGLYGYTF
TGTGCCAGCAGCCAGAACAGGGGTCTCTATGGCTACACCTTC
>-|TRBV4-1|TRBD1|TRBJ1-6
CASSQEPRQGRSSYNSPLHF
TGCGCCAGCAGCCAAGAACCCCGACAGGGCCGGAGCTCCTATAATTCACCCCTCCACTTT
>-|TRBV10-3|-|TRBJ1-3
CASAGGGNTIYF
TGTGCTTCCGCTGGGGGGGGAAACACCATATATTTT